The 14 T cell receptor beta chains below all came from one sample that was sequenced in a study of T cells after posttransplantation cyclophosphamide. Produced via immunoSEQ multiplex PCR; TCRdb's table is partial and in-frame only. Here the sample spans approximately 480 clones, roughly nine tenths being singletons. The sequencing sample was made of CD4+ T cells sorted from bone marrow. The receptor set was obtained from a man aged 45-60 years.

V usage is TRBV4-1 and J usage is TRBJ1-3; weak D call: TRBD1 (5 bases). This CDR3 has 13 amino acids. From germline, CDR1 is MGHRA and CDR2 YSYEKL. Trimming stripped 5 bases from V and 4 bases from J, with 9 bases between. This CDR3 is CASSGAWGNTIYF. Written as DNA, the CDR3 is TGCGCCAGCAGCGGGGCTTGGGGAAACACCATATATTTT.

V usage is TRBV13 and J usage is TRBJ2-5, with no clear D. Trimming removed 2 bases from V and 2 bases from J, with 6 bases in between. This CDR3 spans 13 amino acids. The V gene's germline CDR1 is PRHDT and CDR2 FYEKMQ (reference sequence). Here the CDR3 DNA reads TGTGCCAGCAGCTTACGGCGGCAAGAGACCCAGTACTTC. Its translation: CASSLRRQETQYF.

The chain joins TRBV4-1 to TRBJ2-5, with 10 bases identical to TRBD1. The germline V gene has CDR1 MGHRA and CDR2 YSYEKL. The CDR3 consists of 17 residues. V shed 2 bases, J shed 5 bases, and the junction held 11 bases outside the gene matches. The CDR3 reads CASSQKGTGEARETQYF. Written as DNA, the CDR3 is TGCGCCAGCAGCCAAAAGGGGACAGGGGAGGCGAGGGAGACCCAGTACTTC.

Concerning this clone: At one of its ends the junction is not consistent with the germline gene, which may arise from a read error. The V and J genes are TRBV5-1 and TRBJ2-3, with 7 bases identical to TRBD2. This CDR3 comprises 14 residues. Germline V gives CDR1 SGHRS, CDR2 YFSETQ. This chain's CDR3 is CAGSRGGSTDTQYF. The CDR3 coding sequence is TGCGCCGGCAGCCGCGGGGGTAGCACAGATACGCAGTATTTT.

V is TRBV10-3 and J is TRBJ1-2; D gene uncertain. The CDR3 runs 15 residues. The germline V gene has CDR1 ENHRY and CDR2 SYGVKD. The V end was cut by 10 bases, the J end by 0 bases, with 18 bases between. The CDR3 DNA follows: TGTGCCAGCTGCCTCGGGAGCCCCGCTAACTATGGCTACACCTTC. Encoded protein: CASCLGSPANYGYTF.

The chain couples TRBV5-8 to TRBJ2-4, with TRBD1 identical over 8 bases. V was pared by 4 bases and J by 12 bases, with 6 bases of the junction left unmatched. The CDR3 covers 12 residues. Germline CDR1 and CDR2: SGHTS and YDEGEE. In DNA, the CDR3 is TGTGCCAGCAGCCCGGACAGGGAGAGTCAGTACTTC. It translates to CASSPDRESQYF.

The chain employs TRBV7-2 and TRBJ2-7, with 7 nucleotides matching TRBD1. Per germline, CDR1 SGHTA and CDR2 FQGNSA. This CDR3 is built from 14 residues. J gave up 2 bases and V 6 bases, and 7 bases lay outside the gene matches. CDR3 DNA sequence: TGTGCCAGCAGAAGAGGGGGCACCGCCTACGAGCAGTACTTC. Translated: CASRRGGTAYEQYF.

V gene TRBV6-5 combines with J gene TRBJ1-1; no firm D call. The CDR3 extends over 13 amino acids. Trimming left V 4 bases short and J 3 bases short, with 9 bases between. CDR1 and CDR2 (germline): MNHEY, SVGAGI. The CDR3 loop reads CASSFRADTEAFF. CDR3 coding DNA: TGTGCCAGCAGTTTCAGAGCGGACACTGAAGCTTTCTTT.

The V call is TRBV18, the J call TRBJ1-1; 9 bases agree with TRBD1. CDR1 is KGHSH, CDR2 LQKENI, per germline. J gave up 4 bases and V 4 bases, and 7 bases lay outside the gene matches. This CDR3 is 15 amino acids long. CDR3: CASSLTGTGLTEAFF. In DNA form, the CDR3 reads TGTGCCAGCTCACTCACCGGGACAGGGCTCACTGAAGCTTTCTTT.

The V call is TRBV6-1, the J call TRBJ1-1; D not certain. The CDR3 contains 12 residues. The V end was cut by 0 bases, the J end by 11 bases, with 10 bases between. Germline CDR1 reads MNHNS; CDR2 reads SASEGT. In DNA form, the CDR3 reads TGTGCCAGCAGTGAAGCGTTACTGGTCGCTTTCTTT. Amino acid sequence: CASSEALLVAFF.

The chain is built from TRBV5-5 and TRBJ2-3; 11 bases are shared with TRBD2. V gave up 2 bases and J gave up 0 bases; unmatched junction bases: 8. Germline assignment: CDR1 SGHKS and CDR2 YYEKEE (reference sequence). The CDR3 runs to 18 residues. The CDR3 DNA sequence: TGTGCCAGCAGCTTTTTACTTAGCGGGGGGGCAAGCACAGATACGCAGTATTTT. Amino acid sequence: CASSFLLSGGASTDTQYF. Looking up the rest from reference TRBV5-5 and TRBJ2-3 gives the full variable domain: DAGVTQSPTHLIKTRGQQVTLRCSPISGHKSVSWYQQVLGQGPQFIFQYYEKEERGRGNFPDRFSARQFPNYSSELNVNALLLGDSALYLCASSFLLSGGASTDTQYFGPGTRLTVL.

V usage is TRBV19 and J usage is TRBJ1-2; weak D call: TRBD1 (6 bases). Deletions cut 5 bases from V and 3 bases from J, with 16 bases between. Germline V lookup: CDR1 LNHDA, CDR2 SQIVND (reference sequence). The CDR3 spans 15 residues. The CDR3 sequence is CASSPTGTPHYGYTF. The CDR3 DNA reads TGTGCCAGTAGTCCCACCGGGACACCGCACTATGGCTACACCTTC.

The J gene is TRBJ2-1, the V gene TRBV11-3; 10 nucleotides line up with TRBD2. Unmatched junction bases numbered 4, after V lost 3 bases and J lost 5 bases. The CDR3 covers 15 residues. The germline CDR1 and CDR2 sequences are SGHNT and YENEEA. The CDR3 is CASSFLAGANNEQFF. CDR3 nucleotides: TGTGCCAGCAGCTTTCTAGCGGGGGCTAACAATGAGCAGTTCTTC.

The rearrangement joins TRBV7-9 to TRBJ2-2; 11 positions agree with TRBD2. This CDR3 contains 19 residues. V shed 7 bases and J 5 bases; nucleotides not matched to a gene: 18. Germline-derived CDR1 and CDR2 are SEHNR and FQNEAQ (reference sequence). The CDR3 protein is CASILPRPSGGHLTGELFF. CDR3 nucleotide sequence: TGTGCCAGCATCCTCCCTCGGCCTAGCGGGGGGCACCTTACCGGGGAGCTGTTTTTT.